These T cell receptor beta chains were read from a single sample in a study of cytomegalovirus exposure and HLA in healthy donors. Clones were sequenced by immunoSEQ multiplex PCR, and TCRdb holds only the in-frame ones, with some missing. This table holds roughly 170,000 clones, over 60% found once. The material sequenced was PBMCs. Receptors were obtained from a female donor in good health and CMV-seronegative. Both conserved end residues are part of each CDR3. D genes are given only for firm matches. Expanded clones get a size class; other rows say once, few or many, or leave the size out.

few	TRBV27	TRBD2	TRBJ2-7	CASSLLGTSTYEQYF	TGTGCCAGCAGTTTATTAGGGACTAGCACCTACGAGCAGTACTTC
.	TRBV10-3	.	TRBJ1-6	CAISEGYQGTRSPLHF	TGTGCCATCAGTGAGGGGTACCAGGGGACACGGTCACCCCTCCACTTT
.	TRBV7-3	.	TRBJ2-3	CASSLGPTRTDTQYF	TGTGCCAGCAGCTTGGGCCCAACTCGCACAGATACGCAGTATTTT
.	TRBV28	.	TRBJ2-2	CASSLGGTTGELFF	TGTGCCAGCAGTTTAGGCGGGACCACCGGGGAGCTGTTTTTT
.	TRBV5-6	TRBD2	TRBJ2-3	CASSSLPSGSTDTQYF	TGTGCCAGCAGCTCCCTCCCTAGCGGTAGCACAGATACGCAGTATTTT
.	TRBV28	.	TRBJ1-4	CASSFFEKLFF	TGTGCCAGCAGTTTCTTTGAAAAACTGTTTTTT
.	TRBV7-3	TRBD1	TRBJ2-1	CASSSYPLLGQGGEQFF	TGTGCCAGCAGCTCATACCCCCTTCTGGGACAGGGTGGTGAGCAGTTCTTC
.	TRBV4-3	.	TRBJ1-2	CASSPTRGTNYGYTF	TGCGCCAGCAGCCCGACCCGGGGGACGAACTATGGCTACACCTTC
.	TRBV19	.	TRBJ2-1	CASSIDRASNISNEQFF	TGTGCCAGTAGTATAGACCGCGCTAGCAACATCAGTAATGAGCAGTTCTTC
.	TRBV7-2	.	TRBJ2-5	CASSLLARETQYF	TGTGCCAGCAGCTTGCTAGCCCGGGAGACCCAGTACTTC
.	TRBV27	.	TRBJ2-3	CASSPLLSGTQYF	TGTGCCAGCAGCCCCTTACTTAGCGGAACGCAGTATTTT
few	TRBV13	.	TRBJ1-2	CASSLGRTLGGYTF	TGTGCCAGCAGCTTAGGCCGGACTCTCGGCGGCTACACCTTC
.	TRBV7-6	TRBD1	TRBJ2-6	CASSLGLQGSPHGANGLTF	TGTGCCAGCAGCTTAGGACTACAGGGGTCCCCCCATGGGGCCAACGGCCTGACTTTC
.	TRBV5-7	TRBD1	TRBJ1-6	CASSQQGGDRVGSPLHF	TGTGCCAGCAGCCAACAAGGGGGGGACAGGGTGGGTTCACCCCTCCACTTT
once	TRBV7-9	TRBD1	TRBJ2-2	CASTNQGANTGELFF	TGTGCCAGCACTAACCAGGGGGCGAACACCGGGGAGCTGTTTTTT
few	TRBV29-1	.	TRBJ1-1	CSVGGGTEAFF	TGCAGCGTTGGGGGGGGGACTGAAGCTTTCTTT
.	TRBV5-1	.	TRBJ1-1	CASSFRQANTEAFF	TGCGCCAGCAGCTTCAGGCAGGCGAACACTGAAGCTTTCTTT
.	TRBV29-1	TRBD2	TRBJ2-1	CSVVRGRVSGDEQFF	TGCAGCGTTGTTCGCGGGAGGGTCTCTGGAGATGAGCAGTTCTTC
once	TRBV27	.	TRBJ1-6	CASSLRRPGFNSPLHF	TGTGCCAGCAGTTTACGGAGACCCGGATTTAATTCACCCCTCCACTTT
.	TRBV7-2	TRBD1	TRBJ2-2	CASSFRDRATGELFF	TGTGCCAGCAGCTTCCGGGACAGGGCTACCGGGGAGCTGTTTTTT
.	TRBV30	.	TRBJ1-2	CAWSPEAGYGYTF	TGTGCCTGGAGTCCCGAAGCGGGTTATGGCTACACCTTC
.	TRBV5-8	.	TRBJ2-3	CASSLGQGLTDTQYF	TGTGCCAGCAGCTTGGGTCAGGGTTTAACAGATACGCAGTATTTT
few	TRBV15	TRBD1	TRBJ2-5	CATSSRRGQGETQYF	TGTGCCACCAGCTCCCGTAGGGGGCAAGGGGAGACCCAGTACTTC
.	TRBV6-5	TRBD1	TRBJ2-7	CASSSPGQGYEQYF	TGTGCCAGCAGTTCCCCGGGACAGGGCTACGAGCAGTACTTC
.	TRBV5-1	TRBD1	TRBJ2-3	CASSANPQGVDTQYF	TGCGCCAGCAGCGCGAACCCCCAGGGGGTAGATACGCAGTATTTT
.	TRBV5-4	TRBD1	TRBJ1-1	CASSLAIGQGFFQVF	TGTGCCAGCAGCTTGGCTATCGGACAGGGATTCTTTCAAGTCTTT
.	TRBV6-5	.	TRBJ1-2	CASTNGQGAGYTF	TGTGCCAGCACTAACGGGCAGGGTGCTGGCTACACCTTC